Presented here are 12 T cell receptor beta chains from one specimen sequenced in a study of blood T cell repertoires in COVID-19. Only in-frame clones appear in the TCRdb table, and some are missing; sequencing was by immunoSEQ multiplex PCR. The sample records over 200,000 clones, roughly 86% being singletons. The sequenced sample consisted of peripheral blood. Receptor source: a woman in her sixties with acute or convalescent COVID-19.

This clone occurred once. This chain joins TRBV3-1 (or the pseudogene TRBV3-2) and TRBJ2-7; 13 bases agree with TRBD2. This CDR3 has 16 amino acids. CDR1 and CDR2 (germline): LGHDT, YNNKEL (reference sequence). V shed 4 bases, J shed 7 bases, and the junction held 10 bases outside the gene matches. The CDR3 nucleotides read TGTGCCAGCAGCCGACGGACTAGCGGGGGACTACGTGAGCAGTACTTC. This gives the protein CASSRRTSGGLREQYF.

The CDR3 is CASTQDWGGAKNIQYF. DNA of the CDR3: TGTGCCAGCACACAGGATTGGGGTGGGGCCAAAAACATTCAGTACTTC. V usage is TRBV28 and J usage is TRBJ2-4; possible D gene TRBD1, 5 bases. The V gene's germline CDR1 is MDHEN and CDR2 SYDVKM. V lost 7 bases, J lost 1 base, and 17 bases lay in between. The CDR3 loop spans 16 amino acids. Supplemented by reference TRBV28 and TRBJ2-4, the full variable domain reads DVKVTQSSRYLVKRTGEKVFLECVQDMDHENMFWYRQDPGLGLRLIYFSYDVKMKEKGDIPEGYSVSREKKERFSLILESASTNQTSMYLCASTQDWGGAKNIQYFGAGTRLSVL.

This chain joins TRBV7-9 and TRBJ1-4; D uncertain. This CDR3 is built from 14 residues. Trimming removed 5 bases from V and 0 bases from J, with 7 bases in between. The germline V gene has CDR1 SEHNR and CDR2 FQNEAQ (reference sequence). DNA for the CDR3: TGTGCCAGCAGCGACTGGGCAACTAATGAAAAACTGTTTTTT. This gives the protein CASSDWATNEKLFF.

On this clone: Other DNA sequences in the same sample also yield this CDR3. V gene TRBV19 combines with J gene TRBJ1-2; TRBD1 is a possible D gene (6 bases). The V end lost 2 bases, the J end lost 2 bases, and 9 bases lay between the germline ends. CDR3 length: 14 residues. Germline-derived CDR1 and CDR2 are LNHDA and SQIVND (reference sequence). The CDR3 DNA sequence: TGTGCCAGTAGTATAACAGGGACAAACTATGGCTACACCTTC. Residues: CASSITGTNYGYTF.

This chain connects TRBV2 to TRBJ1-1; no definite D call. The ends were cut back, 2 bases at V and 0 bases at J, with 4 bases in the middle. The V gene's germline CDR1 is SNHLY and CDR2 FYNNEI. This CDR3 is 13 amino acids long. The CDR3, as DNA: TGTGCCAGCAGTGAACGGGTGAACACTGAAGCTTTCTTT. Residues: CASSERVNTEAFF.

This chain connects TRBV4-2 to TRBJ1-6; D is unresolved. Looked up from germline, CDR1 is LGHNA and CDR2 is YNFKEQ. The germline V and J ends were trimmed by 0 bases and 7 bases, with 16 bases remaining between them. The CDR3 has 17 amino acids. CDR3 sequence reads: CASSQDVGGSGNSPLHF. In DNA, the CDR3 is TGTGCCAGCAGCCAAGATGTGGGAGGCTCCGGCAATTCACCCCTCCACTTT.

The gene calls are TRBV19 and TRBJ2-1; TRBD2 aligns across 13 bases. Germline CDR1 is LNHDA and CDR2 is SQIVND (reference sequence). There are 15 residues in the CDR3. V lost 3 bases, J lost 7 bases, and 3 bases stayed unmatched. This chain's CDR3 is CASSMRTSGSNEQFF. CDR3 DNA sequence: TGTGCCAGTAGTATGAGGACTAGCGGGAGTAATGAGCAGTTCTTC.

Regarding this clone: The sample contains more than one DNA sequence encoding this CDR3. The rearrangement links TRBV2 to TRBJ1-2, with TRBD1 identical over 10 bases. There are 13 residues in the CDR3. After removal of 4 bases from V and 4 bases from J, the junction contained 0 bases not matched to a gene. Germline V gives CDR1 SNHLY, CDR2 FYNNEI. This CDR3 is CASSGTGGYGYTF. The CDR3 DNA is TGTGCCAGCAGTGGGACAGGGGGCTATGGCTACACCTTC.

The chain recombines TRBV5-1 with TRBJ2-3, with a tentative D call TRBD1 (5 bases). The germline CDR1 and CDR2 sequences are SGHRS and YFSETQ. The CDR3 totals 16 residues. The V gene lost 1 base and the J gene lost 2 bases, with 14 bases spanning the gap. The chain's CDR3 is CASSLRQGWNTDTQYF. In nucleotides, the CDR3 is TGCGCCAGCAGCTTGAGGCAGGGTTGGAACACAGATACGCAGTATTTT.

This chain links TRBV16 with TRBJ2-2; D not resolved. Per germline, CDR1 KGHSY and CDR2 FQNENV. With 4 bases removed from V and 1 base from J, the gap between germline ends came to 7 bases. There are 14 residues in the CDR3. In DNA form, the CDR3 reads TGTGCCAGCAGCCCTTATTTGAACACCGGGGAGCTGTTTTTT. Translated: CASSPYLNTGELFF.

The chain couples TRBV6-1 to TRBJ1-5; a possible D gene is TRBD1 (5 bases). CDR3 size: 17 residues. The V gene lost 2 bases and the J gene lost 0 bases, with 14 bases spanning the gap. Per germline, CDR1 MNHNS and CDR2 SASEGT. The CDR3 coding sequence is TGTGCCAGCAGTGAATACCCACAGGACTATAGCAATCAGCCCCAGCATTTT. Amino acids: CASSEYPQDYSNQPQHF.

The chain joins TRBV3-1 (or the pseudogene TRBV3-2) to TRBJ1-2; D is uncertain. Between the trimmed V and J ends, which lost 1 base and 7 bases, there was a span of 10 bases. Germline CDR1 LGHDT, CDR2 YNNKEL (reference sequence). This CDR3 is 13 amino acids long. For the CDR3, the DNA is TGTGCCAGCAGCCAAGTGGGCAGGCCTGGCTACACCTTC. Its translation is CASSQVGRPGYTF.